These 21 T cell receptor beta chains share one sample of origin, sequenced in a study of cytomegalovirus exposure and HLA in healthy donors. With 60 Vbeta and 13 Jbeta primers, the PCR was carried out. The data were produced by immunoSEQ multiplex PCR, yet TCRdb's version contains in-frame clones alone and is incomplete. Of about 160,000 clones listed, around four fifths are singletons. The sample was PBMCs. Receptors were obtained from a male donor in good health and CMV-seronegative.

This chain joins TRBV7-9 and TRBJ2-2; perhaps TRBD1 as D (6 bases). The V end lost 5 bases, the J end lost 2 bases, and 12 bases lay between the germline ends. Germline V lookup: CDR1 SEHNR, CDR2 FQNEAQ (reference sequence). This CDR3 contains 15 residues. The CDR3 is CASSPVDRNTGELFF. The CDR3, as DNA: TGTGCCAGCAGCCCGGTGGACAGAAACACCGGGGAGCTGTTTTTT.

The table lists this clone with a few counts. Here the CDR3 reads CATTFVVDSPLHF. The CDR3 nucleotides are TGTGCCACCACTTTCGTGGTGGATTCACCCCTCCACTTT. V usage is TRBV6-5 and J usage is TRBJ1-6; D is unresolved. CDR3 size: 13 residues. CDR1 is MNHEY, CDR2 SVGAGI, per germline. V was trimmed by 10 bases and J by 8 bases, leaving 15 bases between them.

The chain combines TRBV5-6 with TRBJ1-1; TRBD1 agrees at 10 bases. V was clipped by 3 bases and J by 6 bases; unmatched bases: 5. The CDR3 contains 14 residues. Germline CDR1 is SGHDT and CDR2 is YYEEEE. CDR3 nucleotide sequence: TGTGCCAGCAGCTACCGGGACAGGGGTCCTGAAGCTTTCTTT. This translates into CASSYRDRGPEAFF.

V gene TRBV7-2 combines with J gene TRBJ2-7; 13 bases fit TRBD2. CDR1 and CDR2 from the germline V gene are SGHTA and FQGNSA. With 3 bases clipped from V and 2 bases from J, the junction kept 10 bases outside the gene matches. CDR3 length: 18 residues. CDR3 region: CASSLDGRTSGGAYEQYF. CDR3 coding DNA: TGTGCCAGCAGCTTGGACGGACGTACTAGCGGGGGGGCCTACGAGCAGTACTTC.

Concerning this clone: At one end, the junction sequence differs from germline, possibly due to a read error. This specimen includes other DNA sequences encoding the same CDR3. CDR3 nucleotide sequence: TGTGCCAGCAGTTCATTAGCCAAGAACATTCAGTACTTC. Amino acids: CASSSLAKNIQYF. This sequence joins TRBV27 and TRBJ2-4; D is unresolved. The CDR3 spans 13 residues. Per germline, CDR1 MNHEY and CDR2 SMNVEV (reference sequence).

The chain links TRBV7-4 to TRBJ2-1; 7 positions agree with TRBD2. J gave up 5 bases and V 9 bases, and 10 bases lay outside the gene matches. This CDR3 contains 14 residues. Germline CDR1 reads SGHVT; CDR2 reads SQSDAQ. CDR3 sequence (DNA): TGTGCCAGGATTGGGGCTAGCGGACACAATGAGCAGTTCTTC. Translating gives CARIGASGHNEQFF.

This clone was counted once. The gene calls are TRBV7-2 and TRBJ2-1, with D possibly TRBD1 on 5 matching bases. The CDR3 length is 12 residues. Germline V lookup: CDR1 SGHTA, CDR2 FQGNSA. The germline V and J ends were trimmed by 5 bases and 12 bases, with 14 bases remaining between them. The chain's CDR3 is CASSLRGTGQFF. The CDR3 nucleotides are TGTGCCAGCAGCCTAAGGGGAACAGGGCAGTTCTTC.

CDR3 region: CASSWTSDSNQPQHF. The CDR3 coding sequence is TGCGCCAGCAGCTGGACATCCGATAGCAATCAGCCCCAGCATTTT. The rearrangement joins TRBV10-2 to TRBJ1-5, with D perhaps matching TRBD1 (5 bases). The CDR3 has 15 amino acids. Germline values: CDR1 WSHSY, CDR2 SAAADI. The V end was cut by 6 bases, the J end by 0 bases, with 12 bases between.

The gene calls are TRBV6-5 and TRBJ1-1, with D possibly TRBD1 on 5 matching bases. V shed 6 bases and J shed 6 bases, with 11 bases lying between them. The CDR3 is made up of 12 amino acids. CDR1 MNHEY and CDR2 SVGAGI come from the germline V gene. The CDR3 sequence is CASSQRGSEAFF. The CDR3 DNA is TGTGCCAGCAGCCAACGGGGGTCTGAAGCTTTCTTT.

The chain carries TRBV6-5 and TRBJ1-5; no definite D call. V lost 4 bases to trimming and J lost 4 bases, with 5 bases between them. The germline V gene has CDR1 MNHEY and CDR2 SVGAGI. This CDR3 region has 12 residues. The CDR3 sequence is CASSSLNQPQHF. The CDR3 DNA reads TGTGCCAGCAGTTCTCTTAATCAGCCCCAGCATTTT.

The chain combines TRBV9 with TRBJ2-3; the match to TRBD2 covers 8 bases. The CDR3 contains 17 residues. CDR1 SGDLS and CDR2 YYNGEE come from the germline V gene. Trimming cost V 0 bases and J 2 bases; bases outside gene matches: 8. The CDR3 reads CASSVAMIAGSTDTQYF. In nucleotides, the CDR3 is TGTGCCAGCAGCGTAGCTATGATAGCGGGGTCCACAGATACGCAGTATTTT.

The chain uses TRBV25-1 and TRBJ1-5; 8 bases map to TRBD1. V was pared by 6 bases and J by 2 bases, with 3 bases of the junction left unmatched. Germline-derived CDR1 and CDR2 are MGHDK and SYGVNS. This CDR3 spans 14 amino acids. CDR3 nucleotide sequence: TGTGCCAGCAGAGGACAGGGTGGCAATCAGCCCCAGCATTTT. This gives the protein CASRGQGGNQPQHF.

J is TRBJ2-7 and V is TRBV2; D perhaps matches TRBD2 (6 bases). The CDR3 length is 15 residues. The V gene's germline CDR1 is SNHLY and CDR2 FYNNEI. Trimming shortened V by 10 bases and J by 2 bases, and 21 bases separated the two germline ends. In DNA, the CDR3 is TGTGCCACCTTCGGACGGGACTTCCTGACCTACGAGCAGTACTTC. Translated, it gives CATFGRDFLTYEQYF.

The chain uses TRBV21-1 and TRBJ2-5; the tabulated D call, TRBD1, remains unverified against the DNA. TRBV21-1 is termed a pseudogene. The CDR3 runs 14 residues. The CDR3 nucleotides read TGTGCCAGCAGCGAGGACAGAGATCAAGAGACCCAGTACTTC. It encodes CASSEDRDQETQYF.

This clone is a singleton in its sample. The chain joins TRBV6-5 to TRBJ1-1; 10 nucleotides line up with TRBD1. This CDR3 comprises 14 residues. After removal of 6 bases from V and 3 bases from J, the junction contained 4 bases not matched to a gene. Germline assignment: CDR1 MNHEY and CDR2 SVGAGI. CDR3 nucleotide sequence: TGTGCCAGCAGAAGAGGACAGGGGGACACTGAAGCTTTCTTT. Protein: CASRRGQGDTEAFF.

The CDR3 DNA follows: TGCGCCAGCAGCCAAGATGGCGGGGGTAGAGATACGCAGTATTTT. Translated: CASSQDGGGRDTQYF. J is TRBJ2-3 and V is TRBV4-1, with 7 nucleotides matching TRBD2. The CDR3 covers 15 residues. Losses at the gene ends were 0 bases for V and 5 bases for J; bases not matched to a gene: 5. Germline assignment: CDR1 MGHRA and CDR2 YSYEKL.

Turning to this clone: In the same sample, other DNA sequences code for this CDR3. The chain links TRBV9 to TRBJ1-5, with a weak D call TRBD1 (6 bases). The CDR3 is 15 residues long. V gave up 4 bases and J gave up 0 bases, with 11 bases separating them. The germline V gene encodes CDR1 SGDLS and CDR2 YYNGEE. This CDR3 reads CASSPQGYSNQPQHF. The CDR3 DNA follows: TGTGCCAGCAGCCCCCAGGGGTATAGCAATCAGCCCCAGCATTTT.

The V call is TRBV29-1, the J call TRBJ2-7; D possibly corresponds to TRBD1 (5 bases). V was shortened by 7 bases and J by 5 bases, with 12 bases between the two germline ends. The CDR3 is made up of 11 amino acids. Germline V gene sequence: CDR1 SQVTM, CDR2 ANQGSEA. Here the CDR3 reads CSAEARDEQYF. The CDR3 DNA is TGCAGCGCAGAAGCCAGGGACGAGCAGTACTTC.

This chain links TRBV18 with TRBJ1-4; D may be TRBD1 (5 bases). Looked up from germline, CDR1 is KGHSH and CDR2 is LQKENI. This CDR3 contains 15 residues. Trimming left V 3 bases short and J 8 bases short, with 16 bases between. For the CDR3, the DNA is TGTGCCAGCTCACCGGGAGGTCTTAGGGGCGAAAAACTGTTTTTT. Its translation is CASSPGGLRGEKLFF.

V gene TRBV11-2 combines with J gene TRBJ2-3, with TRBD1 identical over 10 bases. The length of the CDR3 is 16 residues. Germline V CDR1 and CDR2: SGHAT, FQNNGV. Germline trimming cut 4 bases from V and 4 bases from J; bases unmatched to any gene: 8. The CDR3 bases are TGTGCCAGCAGCTCCTCCCGGGACAGGGGTCCAGATACGCAGTATTTT. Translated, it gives CASSSSRDRGPDTQYF.

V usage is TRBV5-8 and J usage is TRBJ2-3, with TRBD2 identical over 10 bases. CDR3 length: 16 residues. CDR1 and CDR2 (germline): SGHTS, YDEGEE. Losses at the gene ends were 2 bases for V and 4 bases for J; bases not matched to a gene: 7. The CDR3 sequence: CASSFLSGGLSDTQYF. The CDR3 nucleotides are TGTGCCAGCAGCTTCCTTAGCGGGGGGTTATCAGATACGCAGTATTTT.